The T cell receptor beta chain described here comes from a study of metastatic and nonmetastatic thyroid tumors. Across the study: Samples came from malignant and benign thyroid patients, and repertoires were compared across blood and tumor or nodule tissue. Findings and limits, study-wide: For both blood and tumor, malignant thyroid tumors reportedly showed significantly higher TCR beta diversity than benign nodules did.

Original data processing: CDR3 differences across clinicopathological groups were used to build a distant-metastasis classifier for papillary thyroid cancer. TCRdb re-processed the PCR reads through MiXCR. For this entry, the V and J calls and clone size follow TCRdb and not the study's own pipeline. Here the sample spans around 42,000 clones, around 10% being singletons. This clone was seen a few times. The target antigen is unknown. Trimming removed 5 bases from V and 8 bases from J, with 20 bases in between. CDR3 length equals 15 residues. Germline CDR1 is MNHNS and CDR2 is SASEGT. Each patient went into thyroid surgery without having received any treatment.

Sequenced input: blood. The chain joins TRBV6-1 to TRBJ2-3, with a weak D call TRBD2 (5 bases). The sequence derives from a male donor with papillary thyroid cancer or a benign thyroid nodule (not recorded which). Some clones in this sample may be carry-over from other donors' samples. DNA of the CDR3: TGTGCCAGCAGTCCCGTGGCTAGCCCCGCAGGTACGCAGTATTTT. It is translated as CASSPVASPAGTQYF.